This entry lists 9 T cell receptor beta chains sequenced from one sample in a study of patients and donors after allogeneic stem cell transplantation. From the RT-PCR reads, TCRdb called clonotypes with MiXCR, one entry per CDR3 protein. The profile shows more than 150,000 distinct CDR3 sequences, 41% of them singletons. The sequencing input was blood, either unsorted or a sorted T cell fraction (not recorded which). Every receptor here comes from a human donor who was either an allogeneic HSCT recipient or a stem cell or donor lymphocyte infusion donor (not recorded which). It is not recorded whose cells these are; they may come from a transplant donor.

This chain connects TRBV12-3 or TRBV12-4 to TRBJ1-2; no firm D call. V gave up 4 bases and J gave up 6 bases, with 6 bases separating them. CDR3 length: 11 amino acids. The CDR3 coding sequence is TGTGCCAGCAGTTATCGAAATGGCTACACCTTC. Amino acid sequence: CASSYRNGYTF.

This clonotype was observed at least ten times. V and J are TRBV7-9 and TRBJ1-2; D gene ambiguous. CDR1 is SEHNR and CDR2 is FQNEAQ in the germline V gene (reference sequence). The CDR3 contains 14 residues. Trimming shortened V by 2 bases and J by 3 bases, and 10 bases separated the two germline ends. The CDR3 reads CASSLSGIHYGYTF. CDR3 nucleotides: TGTGCCAGCAGCTTATCCGGGATCCACTATGGCTACACCTTC.

The V gene is TRBV6-2 or TRBV6-3, the J gene TRBJ1-5; TRBD1 might be the D (5 bases). There are 12 residues in the CDR3. The germline CDR1 and CDR2 sequences are MNHEY and SVGEGT. Trimming took 5 bases from V and 7 from J, leaving 9 bases between them. In DNA, the CDR3 is TGTGCCAGCAGTGGAGGGGACCAGCCCCAGCATTTT. It is translated as CASSGGDQPQHF.

This chain connects TRBV15 to TRBJ1-1; no firm D call. Trimming took off 0 bases at V and 1 base at J, with 18 bases between the two ends. Germline V gene sequence: CDR1 LNHNV, CDR2 YYDKDF (reference sequence). This CDR3 is built from 18 residues. The DNA for the CDR3 is TGTGCCACCAGCAGAGATAGCTACCGACGGGTTGGGAACACTGAAGCTTTCTTT. This sequence encodes CATSRDSYRRVGNTEAFF.

This clonotype was recorded a few times. The J gene is TRBJ1-6, the V gene TRBV7-9; the D gene is possibly TRBD1 (6 bases). The CDR3 runs 14 residues. Germline V CDR1 and CDR2: SEHNR, FQNEAQ (reference sequence). The V and J ends lost 5 bases and 7 bases respectively, with 12 bases between them. The CDR3 protein is CASSQQGWNSPLHF. CDR3 sequence (DNA): TGTGCCAGCAGCCAACAGGGCTGGAATTCACCCCTCCACTTT.

This clonotype was counted only a few times. This sequence joins TRBV30 and TRBJ1-1, with a possible D match to TRBD1 (6 bases). This CDR3 spans 14 amino acids. Germline values: CDR1 GTSNPN, CDR2 SVGIG (reference sequence). Trimming removed 0 bases from V and 12 bases from J, with 20 bases in between. The CDR3 DNA sequence: TGTGCCTGGAGTGTACTAGGCGGGGGCGCGGAGCCTTTCTTT. The encoded protein is CAWSVLGGGAEPFF.

V gene TRBV27 combines with J gene TRBJ2-5, with 9 nucleotides matching TRBD1. J gave up 5 bases and V 6 bases, and 4 bases lay outside the gene matches. Germline lookup yields CDR1 MNHEY and CDR2 SMNVEV (reference sequence). CDR3 length: 13 residues. For the CDR3, the DNA is TGTGCCAGCAGGGGGACAGGGTATGAGACCCAGTACTTC. Translation: CASRGTGYETQYF.

The chain combines TRBV12-3 or TRBV12-4 with TRBJ2-2; D is unclear. This CDR3 comprises 18 residues. Trimming cost V 2 bases and J 3 bases, with 19 bases left between them. For the CDR3, the DNA is TGTGCCAGCAGTTTATCAGCCCCCGGATTTGGGGACACCGGGGAGCTGTTTTTT. Protein product: CASSLSAPGFGDTGELFF.

This clonotype turned up a few times. The chain carries TRBV29-1 and TRBJ1-1; D ambiguous. Trimming pared 2 bases from V and 0 bases from J, leaving 19 bases between. Germline lookup yields CDR1 SQVTM and CDR2 ANQGSEA. The CDR3 consists of 17 residues. This CDR3 reads CSVELPGHLKMNTEAFF. The CDR3 bases are TGCAGCGTTGAATTGCCAGGCCATCTAAAGATGAACACTGAAGCTTTCTTT.